The 12 T cell receptor beta chains listed next were all sequenced from one sample in a study of cytomegalovirus exposure and HLA in healthy donors. PCR amplification relied on 60 Vbeta primers (plus 13 Jbeta primers). The repertoire was sequenced with immunoSEQ multiplex PCR; TCRdb's copy has only in-frame clones and lacks some. This sample's table has 220,000 or so clones. What was sequenced was PBMCs. The receptor set was obtained from a girl aged 2 to 9 in good health and CMV-seropositive.

The chain employs TRBV29-1 and TRBJ2-2; 9 nucleotides match TRBD2. The ends lost 5 bases at V and 5 bases at J; junction bases unmatched: 12. The CDR3 consists of 16 residues. The germline gives CDR1 SQVTM, CDR2 ANQGSEA. In nucleotides, the CDR3 is TGCAGCGTTTCTAAGGCGGGAGGGCCAAAGACCGGGGAGCTGTTTTTT. Its protein is CSVSKAGGPKTGELFF.

The chain has TRBV19 and TRBJ2-6, with TRBD1 matching over 9 bases. Germline loops: CDR1 LNHDA, CDR2 SQIVND (reference sequence). V dropped 8 bases and J dropped 2; count of bases not matched to a gene: 4. This CDR3 has 15 amino acids. CDR3 DNA: TGTGCCAGTTGGACAGGGGAGGCTGGGGCCAACGTCCTGACTTTC. It yields the protein CASWTGEAGANVLTF.

The chain combines TRBV18 with TRBJ2-1, with 11 bases that match TRBD2. The CDR3 runs 17 residues. The germline gives CDR1 KGHSH, CDR2 LQKENI. With 3 bases clipped from V and 5 bases from J, the junction kept 9 bases outside the gene matches. This CDR3 reads CASSPGATSGTDNEQFF. DNA of the CDR3: TGTGCCAGCTCACCGGGGGCGACTAGCGGGACTGACAATGAGCAGTTCTTC.

The chain is built from TRBV5-4 and TRBJ2-3; 14 bases agree with TRBD2. This CDR3 contains 20 residues. CDR1 is SGHNT and CDR2 is YYREEE in the germline V gene (reference sequence). After removal of 4 bases from V and 0 bases from J, the junction contained 13 bases not matched to a gene. In DNA, the CDR3 is TGTGCCAGCAGCGGAGGGACTAGCGGGAGAAGTAGGATTAGCACAGATACGCAGTATTTT. Translation: CASSGGTSGRSRISTDTQYF. Drawing the rest from reference TRBV5-4 and TRBJ2-3, the complete variable domain is ETGVTQSPTHLIKTRGQQVTLRCSSQSGHNTVSWYQQALGQGPQFIFQYYREEENGRGNFPPRFSGLQFPNYSSELNVNALELDDSALYLCASSGGTSGRSRISTDTQYFGPGTRLTVL.

V usage is TRBV15 and J usage is TRBJ2-5; tentatively, D is TRBD1 or TRBD2 (5 bases each). Germline V gives CDR1 LNHNV, CDR2 YYDKDF (reference sequence). The germline V and J ends were trimmed by 5 bases and 5 bases, with 9 bases remaining between them. The CDR3 is made up of 12 amino acids. Written as DNA, the CDR3 is TGTGCCACCAGCCGAGGGGCGGAGACCCAGTACTTC. Translation gives CATSRGAETQYF.

The chain has TRBV6-6 and TRBJ1-5; a possible D gene is TRBD1 (5 bases). V lost 4 bases to trimming and J lost 0 bases, with 13 bases between them. From germline, CDR1 is MNHNY and CDR2 SVGAGI (reference sequence). The CDR3 runs 16 residues. CDR3 loop: CASSSPGIYSNQPQHF. The CDR3 nucleotides read TGTGCCAGCAGTTCTCCAGGGATTTATAGCAATCAGCCCCAGCATTTT.

For this clone: In the same sample, other DNA sequences code for this CDR3. The chain employs TRBV28 and TRBJ1-2; 12 bases are shared with TRBD1. Germline V gene sequence: CDR1 MDHEN, CDR2 SYDVKM. The junction had 12 bases not matched to a gene; V was cut back by 3 bases and J by 7 bases. This CDR3 contains 17 residues. The DNA of the CDR3 is TGTGCCAGCAGTTTCTCCCCAGGGACAGGGGGCTTCCCTGGCTACACCTTC. It encodes CASSFSPGTGGFPGYTF.

The chain uses TRBV28 and TRBJ1-4; 10 positions match TRBD1. CDR3 size: 17 residues. The germline gives CDR1 MDHEN, CDR2 SYDVKM. The J segment lost 4 bases and the V segment lost 5 bases, leaving 10 bases of the junction unmatched. The CDR3 sequence is CASSPGTGATLNEKLFF. The DNA for the CDR3 is TGTGCCAGCAGTCCAGGGACAGGGGCAACCCTTAATGAAAAACTGTTTTTT.

The DNA for the CDR3 is TGCAGCGCAGCCTTGACAGGGATGAACTATGGCTACACCTTC. Protein: CSAALTGMNYGYTF. The V and J genes are TRBV29-1 and TRBJ1-2, with 7 bases matching TRBD1. Germline V gene data show CDR1 as SQVTM and CDR2 as ANQGSEA. V gave up 7 bases and J gave up 2 bases; unmatched junction bases: 10. The CDR3 runs to 14 residues.

The chain recombines TRBV6-4 with TRBJ2-3; 8 positions agree with TRBD2. V was clipped by 6 bases and J by 4 bases; unmatched bases: 3. The CDR3 has 13 residues. Germline V gene data show CDR1 as MRHNA and CDR2 as SNTAGT. In DNA, the CDR3 is TGTGCCAGCAGAGCAGCGGGAGCAGATACGCAGTATTTT. This encodes CASRAAGADTQYF.

The CDR3 region is CASSRSDSSFQAFF. CDR3 nucleotides: TGTGCCAGCAGTAGATCCGACAGCTCCTTTCAAGCTTTCTTT. The chain joins TRBV6-1 to TRBJ1-1; tentative D call: TRBD1 (5 bases). CDR3 length: 14 amino acids. V lost 5 bases and J 9 bases, leaving 19 bases between the germline ends. Looked up from germline, CDR1 is MNHNS and CDR2 is SASEGT.

The chain recombines TRBV14 with TRBJ2-7; D ambiguous. The CDR3 runs 14 residues. Trimming stripped 5 bases from V and 2 bases from J, with 13 bases between. Germline-derived CDR1 and CDR2 are SGHDN and FVKESK. The CDR3 nucleotides read TGTGCCAGCAGCTTCCGGAGCCCGCCCTACGAGCAGTACTTC. As protein: CASSFRSPPYEQYF.